This T cell receptor (beta chain) was sequenced for a study of shared clonotypes between healthy human individuals. Study-wide results and limits: The study generally estimated greater richness for naive than memory subsets. Represented diversity, genetic and exposure-history alike, was limited by few donors.

Subsets obtained from CD4+ cells comprised CD45RA+ naive and CD45RA-negative memory cells. About this clone: What it binds is unknown.

The CDR3 consists of 14 residues. V dropped 8 bases and J dropped 4 bases, with 17 bases sitting between them. CDR1 MNHEY and CDR2 SVGAGI come from the germline V gene. Data came from immunoSEQ multiplex PCR; TCRdb stores just in-frame clones and leaves some out. Of roughly 2 million clones in the sample, under 97% are singletons; the top ten hold less than 0.15%. The clonotype comes from a man aged 18 to 29 in good health. Material for sequencing was naive CD4+ T cells sorted from blood. The subset is: CD45RA+ positively selected. This chain links TRBV6-5 with TRBJ1-2, with a possible D match to TRBD1 (5 bases). CDR3 protein: CASSAWGSSYGYTF. The CDR3 DNA is TGTGCCAGCTCCGCCTGGGGGTCATCCTATGGCTACACCTTC.